This TCR beta chain was captured by sequencing in a study of T cell responses to AZD1222 COVID-19 vaccine. Across the whole study: Whether given at about 4 or about 12 weeks, second doses were pooled. Notes on the study in general: Spike-specific TCR breadth and depth grew following two AZD1222 doses. Sampled repertoires all dated from after the peak T cell response. Clonal diversity was possibly underestimated, and the donors were mostly white British, with more females.

The CDR3 contains 14 residues. Between the trimmed V and J ends, which lost 5 bases and 2 bases, there was a span of 13 bases. CDR1 is SGHTA, CDR2 FQGNSA, per germline. On this clone: As yet, its antigen is unknown.

Sequencing used immunoSEQ multiplex PCR; TCRdb keeps in-frame clones, though not all of them. The sample holds 130,000 or so clones; approximately 90% are singletons and the top ten take about 1.5%. This clonotype was obtained from an adult in good health. The sample here was peripheral blood, taken on day 0 of AZD1222 vaccination. This chain joins TRBV7-2 and TRBJ2-7; weak D call: TRBD1 (5 bases). The CDR3 DNA reads TGTGCCAGCAGCACCCACAGGACCACCTACGAGCAGTACTTC. Translating gives CASSTHRTTYEQYF. Variable domain in full (rest from reference TRBV7-2 and TRBJ2-7): GAGVSQSPSNKVTEKGKDVELRCDPISGHTALYWYRQSLGQGLEFLIYFQGNSAPDKSGLPSDRFSAERTGGSVSTLTIQRTQQEDSAVYLCASSTHRTTYEQYFGPGTRLTVT.